The 22 T cell receptor beta chains listed next were all sequenced from one sample in a study of beta chain features in type 1 diabetes. Findings of the study overall: Type 1 diabetes patients had TCRB CDR3s that were shorter (moderately but significantly so) in all four CD4+ subsets.

All of the isolated RNA was reverse transcribed, so expressed TCRB transcripts were sequenced. Data came from immunoSEQ multiplex PCR; TCRdb stores just in-frame clones and leaves some out. The repertoire holds over 600,000 clones, around an eighth seen once, with around 0.12% in the top ten. Antigens of these TCRs are unknown. The sequenced material came from naive CD4+ T cells from blood. Receptor source: a man under 40 with type 1 diabetes.

The chain combines TRBV4-1 with TRBJ2-6, with TRBD1 matching 9 bases. Germline CDR1 and CDR2: MGHRA and YSYEKL. J was trimmed by 2 bases and V by 0 bases; bases with no gene match: 14. This CDR3 comprises 21 residues. CDR3 region: CASSQDAEVVGQGTGANVLTF. The CDR3 DNA sequence: TGCGCCAGCAGCCAAGACGCGGAAGTAGTAGGACAGGGGACTGGGGCCAACGTCCTGACTTTC.

This clone turned up a few times. V is TRBV29-1 and J is TRBJ2-7, with D possibly being TRBD2 (6 bases). CDR1 is SQVTM, CDR2 ANQGSEA, per germline. Trimming took off 6 bases at V and 4 bases at J, with 19 bases between the two ends. This CDR3 spans 14 amino acids. In DNA, the CDR3 is TGCAGCGTGGGGAGGACTACAGACCCTTACGAGCAGTACTTC. It translates to CSVGRTTDPYEQYF.

This chain joins TRBV7-9 and TRBJ2-3; 11 nucleotides match TRBD2. Germline V gene sequence: CDR1 SEHNR, CDR2 FQNEAQ (reference sequence). This CDR3 spans 13 amino acids. V trimming: 7 bases; J trimming: 6 bases; junction bases outside the gene matches: 3. The DNA for the CDR3 is TGTGCCAGCACCACTAGCGGGGGTGATACGCAGTATTTT. Amino acid sequence: CASTTSGGDTQYF.

The V call is TRBV27, the J call TRBJ1-5; D perhaps matches TRBD1 (5 bases). This CDR3 contains 15 residues. Trimming removed 4 bases from V and 10 bases from J, with 20 bases in between. CDR1 MNHEY and CDR2 SMNVEV come from the germline V gene (reference sequence). The chain's CDR3 is CASSSLMQGAGPQHF. The CDR3 nucleotides read TGTGCCAGCAGTTCCCTTATGCAGGGCGCGGGACCCCAGCATTTT.

This clone was observed a few times. The chain couples TRBV9 to TRBJ2-3; 7 bases line up with TRBD2. V trimming: 4 bases; J trimming: 0 bases; junction bases outside the gene matches: 5. Germline CDR1 SGDLS, CDR2 YYNGEE. There are 15 residues in the CDR3. CDR3 region: CASSIAGDSTDTQYF. The CDR3 nucleotides are TGTGCCAGCAGCATCGCGGGAGATAGCACAGATACGCAGTATTTT.

The rearrangement joins TRBV10-3 to TRBJ1-1; D unclear. From germline, CDR1 is ENHRY and CDR2 SYGVKD. The CDR3 runs to 14 residues. V lost 2 bases, J lost 1 base, and 8 bases lay in between. CDR3 region: CAISERGKNTEAFF. CDR3 nucleotides: TGTGCCATCAGTGAGCGCGGCAAGAACACTGAAGCTTTCTTT.

The sample holds a few counts of this clone. V and J are TRBV7-9 and TRBJ2-4; D might be TRBD1 (6 bases). The V gene's germline CDR1 is SEHNR and CDR2 FQNEAQ (reference sequence). V dropped 5 bases and J dropped 9 bases, with 17 bases sitting between them. The CDR3 runs to 14 residues. In DNA, the CDR3 is TGTGCCAGCAGCCACGGACAGACTTTAAGCATTCAGTACTTC. It translates to CASSHGQTLSIQYF.

This clone has a handful of counts. This rearrangement joins TRBV5-6 to TRBJ1-2; D is ambiguous. Per germline, CDR1 SGHDT and CDR2 YYEEEE. Trimming cost V 0 bases and J 4 bases, with 1 base left between them. CDR3 length: 11 amino acids. CDR3 sequence (DNA): TGTGCCAGCAGCTTGGTCTATGGCTACACCTTC. Its protein product is CASSLVYGYTF.

Here the CDR3 reads CAWSVRAASPLHF. The CDR3 DNA reads as TGTGCCTGGAGTGTACGGGCAGCCTCCCCCCTCCACTTT. The rearrangement links TRBV30 to TRBJ1-6; D gene unclear. CDR3 length: 13 amino acids. V lost 0 bases and J 13 bases, leaving 13 bases between the germline ends. CDR1 is GTSNPN and CDR2 is SVGIG in the germline V gene (reference sequence).

This chain's CDR3 is CASSPGTQGETQYF. CDR3 DNA sequence: TGTGCCAGCAGCCCTGGGACCCAGGGGGAGACCCAGTACTTC. The gene calls are TRBV9 and TRBJ2-5; possibly TRBD1 for D (6 bases). Germline-derived CDR1 and CDR2 are SGDLS and YYNGEE. The V gene lost 4 bases and the J gene lost 5 bases, with 15 bases spanning the gap. The CDR3 is 14 residues long.

There are a few counts of this clone. The chain combines TRBV7-9 with TRBJ2-3; D not certain. Trimming removed 5 bases from V and 8 bases from J, with 8 bases in between. CDR3 length equals 11 residues. The germline gives CDR1 SEHNR, CDR2 FQNEAQ (reference sequence). The DNA for the CDR3 is TGTGCCAGCAGCCCTAAGAGTACGCAGTATTTT. It yields the protein CASSPKSTQYF. The full variable domain, completed using reference TRBV7-9 and TRBJ2-3, is DTGVSQNPRHKITKRGQNVTFRCDPISEHNRLYWYRQTLGQGPEFLTYFQNEAQLEKSRLLSDRFSAERPKGSFSTLEIQRTEQGDSAMYLCASSPKSTQYFGPGTRLTVL.

This clone was detected only a few times. V usage is TRBV9 and J usage is TRBJ2-2, with 7 positions matching TRBD1. CDR3 length: 16 residues. Germline CDR1 and CDR2: SGDLS and YYNGEE. The J segment lost 1 base and the V segment lost 4 bases, leaving 7 bases of the junction unmatched. The CDR3 nucleotides are TGTGCCAGCAGCCTAAGACAGGGCCTGAACACCGGGGAGCTGTTTTTT. Its translation is CASSLRQGLNTGELFF.

There are a few counts of this clone. The V and J genes are TRBV14 and TRBJ2-1; D is unclear. Germline loops: CDR1 SGHDN, CDR2 FVKESK. The CDR3 contains 15 residues. The germline V and J ends were trimmed by 0 bases and 0 bases, with 6 bases remaining between them. Here the CDR3 DNA reads TGTGCCAGCAGCCAAGATGTTTCCTCCTACAATGAGCAGTTCTTC. This codes for CASSQDVSSYNEQFF.

This clone came up a few times. The genes are TRBV19 and TRBJ1-5; 7 nucleotides agree with TRBD1. Germline CDR1 LNHDA, CDR2 SQIVND (reference sequence). V shed 1 base and J 5 bases; nucleotides not matched to a gene: 5. CDR3 size: 15 residues. The CDR3: CASSIAGGIDQPQHF. DNA of the CDR3: TGTGCCAGTAGTATAGCAGGGGGGATAGATCAGCCCCAGCATTTT.

V is TRBV2 and J is TRBJ1-6; 9 bases fit TRBD1. Germline CDR1 is SNHLY and CDR2 is FYNNEI. This CDR3 spans 14 amino acids. V was pared by 6 bases and J by 8 bases, with 5 bases of the junction left unmatched. The DNA of the CDR3 is TGTGCCAGCAGGGTCGGGACAGGGCATTCACCCCTCCACTTT. Amino acid sequence: CASRVGTGHSPLHF.

CDR3 sequence reads: CASRAQGDTEAFF. The CDR3 DNA follows: TGTGCCAGCAGGGCCCAAGGGGACACTGAAGCTTTCTTT. V and J are TRBV9 and TRBJ1-1; possible D gene TRBD1, 5 bases. V dropped 5 bases and J dropped 3 bases, with 11 bases sitting between them. The CDR3 covers 13 residues. CDR1 is SGDLS and CDR2 is YYNGEE in the germline V gene.

This clone was seen only a few times. The chain joins TRBV30 to TRBJ2-3; a weak D match, TRBD2 (6 bases). The CDR3 totals 16 residues. CDR1 and CDR2 from the germline V gene are GTSNPN and SVGIG (reference sequence). The V and J ends lost 2 bases and 3 bases respectively, with 18 bases between them. This CDR3 is CAWSIPQGGGTDTQYF. CDR3 coding DNA: TGTGCCTGGAGTATTCCCCAGGGAGGTGGGACAGATACGCAGTATTTT. Supplemented by reference TRBV30 and TRBJ2-3, the full variable domain reads SQTIHQWPATLVQPVGSPLSLECTVEGTSNPNLYWYRQAAGRGLQLLFYSVGIGQISSEVPQNLSASRPQDRQFILSSKKLLLSDSGFYLCAWSIPQGGGTDTQYFGPGTRLTVL.

DNA for the CDR3: TGTGCCAGTAAAGGAGCGGGCACAGATACGCAGTATTTT. This gives the protein CASKGAGTDTQYF. The chain joins TRBV19 to TRBJ2-3; D is possibly TRBD2 (5 bases). Trimming took off 7 bases at V and 1 base at J, with 9 bases between the two ends. The CDR3 is 13 amino acids. In germline, CDR1 is LNHDA, CDR2 SQIVND (reference sequence).

The CDR3 DNA is TGCGCCAGCAGCTTCGACATCTACAATGAGCAGTTCTTC. It yields the protein CASSFDIYNEQFF. The chain links TRBV5-1 to TRBJ2-1, with D hard to call. Germline CDR1 and CDR2: SGHRS and YFSETQ. V was trimmed by 2 bases and J by 3 bases, leaving 6 bases between them. CDR3 length: 13 amino acids.

About this clone itself: One end of the junction varies from germline; a read error may be responsible. At the DNA level, this CDR3 is encoded by other sequences in the same sample as well. This chain uses TRBV7-2 with TRBJ1-3, with no clear D. The germline gives CDR1 SGHTA, CDR2 FQGNSA. This CDR3 has 16 amino acids. CDR3 DNA: TGTGCGAGCAGCTTAGTTCCGGGAGGGTCTGGAAACACCATATATTTT. The encoded protein is CASSLVPGGSGNTIYF.

The chain couples TRBV29-1 to TRBJ1-2, with TRBD1 identical over 8 bases. The ends lost 6 bases at V and 8 bases at J; junction bases unmatched: 14. Germline lookup yields CDR1 SQVTM and CDR2 ANQGSEA. The CDR3 consists of 14 residues. The CDR3 sequence: CSVGNRTGRGGYTF. CDR3 coding DNA: TGCAGCGTGGGGAATAGGACAGGGAGGGGAGGCTACACCTTC.

This clone has a handful of counts. Germline and junction disagree at one end, which may indicate a read error. The chain uses TRBV19 and TRBJ2-2; D unclear. Germline V gives CDR1 LNHDA, CDR2 SQIVND (reference sequence). The CDR3 is made up of 12 amino acids. The CDR3 nucleotides are TGTGCCAGTAAAGGGTACACAGGGGAGCTGTTTTTT. Protein sequence: CASKGYTGELFF.